What follows are 11 T cell receptor beta chains derived from one specimen sequenced in a study of sequential checkpoint blockade in melanoma. TCRdb's copy holds only in-frame clones and misses some; the assay was immunoSEQ multiplex PCR. Of around 680 clones listed, about 26% are singletons. As to treatment: randomized to nivolumab then ipilimumab (arm A) or the reverse (arm B). The input for sequencing was tumor tissue (inferred from file names), taken from a patient given nivolumab and ipilimumab in sequence. All receptors come from a human donor with melanoma.

This rearrangement joins TRBV28 to TRBJ2-1; D might be TRBD2 (6 bases). There are 16 residues in the CDR3. Trimming removed 2 bases at V and 2 bases at J, with 13 bases between. Germline CDR1 is MDHEN and CDR2 is SYDVKM. The CDR3 DNA reads as TGTGCCAGCAGTTTAAGGCTAGCGATAGCCTACAATGAGCAGTTCTTC. It encodes CASSLRLAIAYNEQFF.

V usage is TRBV29-1 and J usage is TRBJ2-7; D remains unclear. The CDR3 sequence is 12 residues long. The V end was cut by 6 bases, the J end by 0 bases, with 9 bases between. Germline CDR1 SQVTM, CDR2 ANQGSEA. CDR3 sequence: CSVYGSSYEQYF. The CDR3 DNA follows: TGCAGCGTCTACGGAAGCTCCTACGAGCAGTACTTC.

J is TRBJ2-1 and V is TRBV5-1; tentative D call: TRBD2 (7 bases). Germline CDR1 is SGHRS and CDR2 is YFSETQ. The CDR3 consists of 14 residues. Trimming left V 6 bases short and J 5 bases short, with 15 bases between. The CDR3 nucleotides are TGCGCCAGCAACAGGGAGGGGTTAAACAATGAGCAGTTCTTC. The encoded protein is CASNREGLNNEQFF. Supplemented by reference TRBV5-1 and TRBJ2-1, the full variable domain reads KAGVTQTPRYLIKTRGQQVTLSCSPISGHRSVSWYQQTPGQGLQFLFEYFSETQRNKGNFPGRFSGRQFSNSRSEMNVSTLELGDSALYLCASNREGLNNEQFFGPGTRLTVL.

This clone was seen a handful of times. The gene calls are TRBV19 and TRBJ1-1; a possible D gene is TRBD1 (5 bases). The CDR3 length is 14 residues. V lost 3 bases to trimming and J lost 6 bases, with 14 bases between them. Germline V lookup: CDR1 LNHDA, CDR2 SQIVND (reference sequence). This chain's CDR3 is CASSITYSGAEAFF. CDR3 DNA: TGTGCCAGTAGTATTACGTACTCGGGGGCTGAAGCTTTCTTT.

This clone counts as hyperexpanded. This rearrangement joins TRBV19 to TRBJ1-1; 7 positions agree with TRBD1. The germline gives CDR1 LNHDA, CDR2 SQIVND (reference sequence). V lost 2 bases and J lost 1; bases outside the gene matches: 7. The CDR3 sequence is 16 residues long. Written as DNA, the CDR3 is TGTGCCAGTAGTATACGGGACAGCTCACCGAACACTGAAGCTTTCTTT. It specifies CASSIRDSSPNTEAFF.

This clone has only a few counts. The DNA for the CDR3 is TGTGCCAGCAGCCAATCGTCGATAAATCAGCCCCAGCATTTT. Protein: CASSQSSINQPQHF. This chain joins TRBV16 and TRBJ1-5; unclear D gene. V lost 0 bases and J 4 bases, leaving 7 bases between the germline ends. This CDR3 is 14 amino acids long. Germline V gives CDR1 KGHSY, CDR2 FQNENV.

The chain couples TRBV6-1 to TRBJ1-5, with TRBD1 as a possible D gene (6 bases). V was trimmed by 2 bases and J by 6 bases, leaving 14 bases between them. Looked up from germline, CDR1 is MNHNS and CDR2 is SASEGT. This CDR3 has 15 residues. In DNA form, the CDR3 reads TGTGCCAGCAGTGAATTGGGGGGCGAGGTTCAGCCCCAGCATTTT. Amino acid sequence: CASSELGGEVQPQHF.

The V gene is TRBV6-8, the J gene TRBJ1-5; D ambiguous. CDR1 and CDR2 from the germline V gene are MNHGY and SAAAGT. V was trimmed by 7 bases and J by 7 bases, leaving 11 bases between them. CDR3 length: 12 residues. Here the CDR3 DNA reads TGTGCCAGCACCTCCGGGGAACAGCCCCAGCATTTT. It yields the protein CASTSGEQPQHF.

CDR3 bases: TGCGCCAGCAGCCAAGGACAGGGTACTGGCAGCATTCAGTACTTC. It is translated as CASSQGQGTGSIQYF. The J gene is TRBJ2-4, the V gene TRBV1; TRBD1 is the table's D call and was not checked against the DNA. TRBV1 is marked as a pseudogene. The CDR3 has 15 amino acids.

This clone appeared a few times. The rearrangement joins TRBV29-1 to TRBJ2-2, with a weak D call TRBD2 (5 bases). Germline assignment: CDR1 SQVTM and CDR2 ANQGSEA. V lost 4 bases, J lost 0 bases, and 12 bases lay in between. This CDR3 spans 15 amino acids. The CDR3 DNA sequence: TGCAGCGTTGTGACGGAGGATTCGAACACCGGGGAGCTGTTTTTT. Translation gives CSVVTEDSNTGELFF.

This clone has just a few counts. The rearrangement uses TRBV23-1 and TRBJ1-1; TRBD1 aligns across 10 bases. TRBV23-1 is given ORF status, its function remaining uncertain. CDR3 length: 18 residues. Germline trimming cut 9 bases from V and 1 base from J; bases unmatched to any gene: 17. CDR3 nucleotides: TGCGCCAGAAGCGGAGGGGGGGACAGGGGATCGAAGAACACTGAAGCTTTCTTT. It codes for CARSGGGDRGSKNTEAFF.